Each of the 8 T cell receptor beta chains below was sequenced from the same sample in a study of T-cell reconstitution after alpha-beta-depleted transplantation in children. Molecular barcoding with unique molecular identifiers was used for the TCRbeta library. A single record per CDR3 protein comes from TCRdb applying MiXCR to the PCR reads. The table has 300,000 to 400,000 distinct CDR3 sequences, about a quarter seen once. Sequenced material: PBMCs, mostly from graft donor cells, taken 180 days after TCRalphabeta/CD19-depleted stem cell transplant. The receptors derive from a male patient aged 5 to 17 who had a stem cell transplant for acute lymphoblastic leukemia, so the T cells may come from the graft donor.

CDR3: CSASLTRRGEQYF. The CDR3 DNA reads as TGCAGTGCTAGTTTGACTAGACGAGGAGAGCAGTACTTC. The rearrangement uses TRBV20-1 and TRBJ2-7; maybe TRBD2 (6 bases). V was shortened by 3 bases and J by 7 bases, with 16 bases between the two germline ends. The CDR3 covers 13 residues. CDR1 and CDR2 from the germline V gene are DFQATT and SNEGSKA (reference sequence).

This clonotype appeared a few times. The CDR3: CASSGWTSGRRGRAQYF. The CDR3 DNA is TGTGCCAGCAGCGGGTGGACTAGCGGGAGAAGGGGGAGGGCCCAGTACTTC. The chain carries TRBV11-2 and TRBJ2-5; TRBD2 aligns across 13 bases. The CDR3 covers 17 residues. The germline CDR1 and CDR2 sequences are SGHAT and FQNNGV. The junction had 15 bases not matched to a gene; V was cut back by 5 bases and J by 9 bases.

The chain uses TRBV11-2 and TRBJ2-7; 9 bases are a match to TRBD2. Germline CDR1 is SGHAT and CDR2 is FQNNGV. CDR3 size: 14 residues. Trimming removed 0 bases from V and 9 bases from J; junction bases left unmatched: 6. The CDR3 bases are TGTGCCAGCAGCTTAGACCCGACTAGCGGAGGGCAGTACTTC. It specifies CASSLDPTSGGQYF. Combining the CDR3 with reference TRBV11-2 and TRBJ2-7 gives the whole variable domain EAGVAQSPRYKIIEKRQSVAFWCNPISGHATLYWYQQILGQGPKLLIQFQNNGVVDDSQLPKDRFSAERLKGVDSTLKIQPAKLEDSAVYLCASSLDPTSGGQYFGPGTRLTVT.

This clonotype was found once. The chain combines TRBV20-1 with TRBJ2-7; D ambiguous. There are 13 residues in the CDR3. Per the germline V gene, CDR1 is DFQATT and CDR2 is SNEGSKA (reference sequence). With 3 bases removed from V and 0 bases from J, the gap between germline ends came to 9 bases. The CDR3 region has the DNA TGCAGTGCTAGTTCCCCAGACTCCTACGAGCAGTACTTC. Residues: CSASSPDSYEQYF.

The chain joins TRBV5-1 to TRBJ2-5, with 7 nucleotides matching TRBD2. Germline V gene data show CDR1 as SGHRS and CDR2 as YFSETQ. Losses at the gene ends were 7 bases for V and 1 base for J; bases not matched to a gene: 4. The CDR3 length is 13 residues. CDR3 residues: CASFREAQETQYF. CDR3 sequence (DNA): TGCGCCAGCTTCCGGGAGGCCCAAGAGACCCAGTACTTC.

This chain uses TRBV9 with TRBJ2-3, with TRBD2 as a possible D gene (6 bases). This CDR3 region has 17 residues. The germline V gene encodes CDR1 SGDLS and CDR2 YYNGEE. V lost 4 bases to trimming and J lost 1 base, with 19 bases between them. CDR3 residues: CASSPRGSRRGTDTQYF. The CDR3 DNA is TGTGCCAGCAGCCCACGGGGATCTAGGAGGGGCACAGATACGCAGTATTTT. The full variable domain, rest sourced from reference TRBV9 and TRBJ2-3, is DSGVTQTPKHLITATGQRVTLRCSPRSGDLSVYWYQQSLDQGLQFLIQYYNGEERAKGNILERFSAQQFPDLHSELNLSSLELGDSALYFCASSPRGSRRGTDTQYFGPGTRLTVL.

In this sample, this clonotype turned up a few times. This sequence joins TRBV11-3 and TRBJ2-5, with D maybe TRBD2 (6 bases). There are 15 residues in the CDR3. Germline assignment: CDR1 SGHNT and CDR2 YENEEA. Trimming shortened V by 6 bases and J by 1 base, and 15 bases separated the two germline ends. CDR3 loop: CASRRGSGPQETQYF. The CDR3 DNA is TGTGCCAGCAGGAGAGGGAGCGGGCCCCAAGAGACCCAGTACTTC. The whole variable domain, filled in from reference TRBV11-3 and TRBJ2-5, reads EAGVVQSPRYKIIEKKQPVAFWCNPISGHNTLYWYLQNLGQGPELLIRYENEEAVDDSQLPKDRFSAERLKGVDSTLKIQPAELGDSAVYLCASRRGSGPQETQYFGPGTRLLVL.

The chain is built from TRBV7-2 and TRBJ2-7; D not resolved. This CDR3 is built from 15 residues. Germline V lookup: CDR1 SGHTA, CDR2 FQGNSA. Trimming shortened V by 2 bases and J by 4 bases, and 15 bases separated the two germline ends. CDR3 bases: TGTGCCAGCAGCTTAATCGAGCGAGAAGGTTACGAGCAGTACTTC. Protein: CASSLIEREGYEQYF.